The 27 T cell receptor beta chains presented below share a single source sample, sequenced in a study of OX40 agonist ivuxolimab in advanced cancers. Repertoires were generated with immunoSEQ multiplex PCR, while TCRdb's copy carries only in-frame clones and drops some. The table has over 90,000 clones, roughly 94% seen once. Here the sequenced sample was CD4+ or CD8+ T cells sorted from blood, taken in a trial of the OX40 agonist ivuxolimab. All receptors derive from an adult with an advanced solid tumor such as melanoma, head and neck, liver or kidney cancer.

The chain has TRBV27 and TRBJ2-5; D gene unclear. The germline CDR1 and CDR2 sequences are MNHEY and SMNVEV (reference sequence). The germline V and J ends were trimmed by 7 bases and 5 bases, with 8 bases remaining between them. This CDR3 has 11 amino acids. In DNA form, the CDR3 reads TGTGCCAGCACGCGCGGCGAGACCCAGTACTTC. Protein sequence: CASTRGETQYF.

About this clone: The sample has other DNA sequences that encode this CDR3 too. This chain joins TRBV5-6 and TRBJ1-1; no definite D call. The V end lost 0 bases, the J end lost 2 bases, and 5 bases lay between the germline ends. The CDR3 is 13 amino acids. Per the germline V gene, CDR1 is SGHDT and CDR2 is YYEEEE. CDR3: CASSLDRNTEAFF. DNA of the CDR3: TGTGCCAGCAGCTTGGACCGTAACACTGAAGCTTTCTTT.

The V gene is TRBV11-3, the J gene TRBJ2-2; D not resolved. Germline CDR1 SGHNT, CDR2 YENEEA. This CDR3 comprises 16 residues. V lost 5 bases to trimming and J lost 3 bases, with 16 bases between them. The CDR3, as DNA: TGTGCCAGCAGCACTCGGTGGGGTGGGGACACCGGGGAGCTGTTTTTT. This translates into CASSTRWGGDTGELFF. The full variable domain, its missing parts supplied by reference TRBV11-3 and TRBJ2-2, is EAGVVQSPRYKIIEKKQPVAFWCNPISGHNTLYWYLQNLGQGPELLIRYENEEAVDDSQLPKDRFSAERLKGVDSTLKIQPAELGDSAVYLCASSTRWGGDTGELFFGEGSRLTVL.

The V gene is TRBV11-2, the J gene TRBJ2-7; TRBD2 might be the D (6 bases). Trimming cost V 1 base and J 7 bases, with 17 bases left between them. Per germline, CDR1 SGHAT and CDR2 FQNNGV. The CDR3 totals 15 residues. CDR3: CASSLALPGAREQYF. DNA of the CDR3: TGTGCCAGCAGCTTAGCCCTACCGGGAGCCAGGGAGCAGTACTTC.

As regards this clone: Within the sample, other DNA sequences also encode this same CDR3. The rearrangement links TRBV18 to TRBJ1-2, with TRBD1 as a possible D gene (5 bases). V lost 2 bases and J 4 bases, leaving 11 bases between the germline ends. CDR1 is KGHSH, CDR2 LQKENI, per germline. The CDR3 extends over 14 amino acids. The CDR3 bases are TGTGCCAGCTCACCAGGGCAGGGAAGCTATGGCTACACCTTC. This codes for CASSPGQGSYGYTF.

This clone appeared a single time. This chain uses TRBV6-5 with TRBJ1-2, with unresolved D. This CDR3 is built from 13 residues. Trimming stripped 5 bases from V and 2 bases from J, with 9 bases between. From germline, CDR1 is MNHEY and CDR2 SVGAGI. The DNA of the CDR3 is TGTGCCAGCAGTCAAACACGGAACTATGGCTACACCTTC. It codes for CASSQTRNYGYTF.

This sequence joins TRBV5-4 and TRBJ1-1; D ambiguous. Germline CDR1 reads SGHNT; CDR2 reads YYREEE (reference sequence). The germline V and J ends were trimmed by 4 bases and 1 base, with 8 bases remaining between them. The length of the CDR3 is 13 residues. Here the CDR3 DNA reads TGTGCCAGCAGCAACGGCAAGAACACTGAAGCTTTCTTT. This encodes CASSNGKNTEAFF.

This sequence joins TRBV27 and TRBJ2-7, with D unresolved. Deletions cut 5 bases from V and 1 base from J, with 18 bases between. The CDR3 is 16 amino acids. The germline V gene has CDR1 MNHEY and CDR2 SMNVEV (reference sequence). Written as DNA, the CDR3 is TGTGCCAGCAGTCGCCTGCTTATTAGGGCTTCCTACGAGCAGTACTTC. Amino acid sequence: CASSRLLIRASYEQYF.

As for this clone: Other DNA variants within this sample encode the same CDR3. This chain links TRBV5-1 with TRBJ2-5; D not resolved. CDR1 and CDR2 from the germline V gene are SGHRS and YFSETQ. The CDR3 has 15 amino acids. The V end lost 4 bases, the J end lost 4 bases, and 17 bases lay between the germline ends. The CDR3 coding sequence is TGCGCCAGCAGCCCTACTCCCGGGTTTGGAGAGACCCAGTACTTC. Translating it yields CASSPTPGFGETQYF.

The genes are TRBV5-1 and TRBJ1-2; D may be TRBD1 (6 bases). The ends were cut back, 3 bases at V and 4 bases at J, with 16 bases in the middle. Germline-derived CDR1 and CDR2 are SGHRS and YFSETQ. This CDR3 has 15 amino acids. The CDR3 here is CASSYSTGPVYGYTF. DNA of the CDR3: TGCGCCAGCAGCTACTCAACAGGGCCCGTCTATGGCTACACCTTC.

The chain links TRBV7-6 to TRBJ2-7, with 10 bases identical to TRBD1. The CDR3 covers 17 residues. The V and J ends lost 5 bases and 5 bases, in that order; junction bases with no gene match: 15. Germline V gene lookup returns CDR1 SGHVS and CDR2 FNYEAQ. The CDR3 loop reads CASSRIPAGTGVNEQYF. The CDR3 DNA reads as TGTGCCAGCAGCCGCATCCCTGCCGGGACAGGGGTCAACGAGCAGTACTTC.

CDR3 loop: CASSSRTGLFGYTF. As DNA, the CDR3 is TGTGCCAGCAGTTCTAGGACAGGGCTTTTTGGCTACACCTTC. The chain couples TRBV27 to TRBJ1-2; TRBD1 aligns across 8 bases. This CDR3 contains 14 residues. Trimming took 4 bases from V and 7 from J; bases not matched to a gene: 8. Germline CDR1 and CDR2: MNHEY and SMNVEV (reference sequence).

This sequence joins TRBV6-1 and TRBJ2-1, with no clear D. The CDR3 loop spans 16 amino acids. Germline CDR1 and CDR2: MNHNS and SASEGT. V was trimmed by 4 bases and J by 7 bases, leaving 20 bases between them. The CDR3 DNA is TGTGCCAGCAGTGTCGATTATAGCCTACTCGGGAATGAGCAGTTCTTC. Amino acid sequence: CASSVDYSLLGNEQFF.

The V call is TRBV10-3, the J call TRBJ2-1; D is perhaps TRBD2 (8 bases). The CDR3 runs to 14 residues. Between the trimmed V and J ends, which lost 9 bases and 10 bases, there was a span of 22 bases. The germline CDR1 and CDR2 sequences are ENHRY and SYGVKD. As DNA, the CDR3 is TGTGCCATTAGCTTTAGCGGGACAGCCGAGGAGCAGTTCTTC. Translating it yields CAISFSGTAEEQFF.

The chain joins TRBV9 to TRBJ2-3, with TRBD1 matching over 7 bases. Trimming at V came to 3 bases and at J to 1 base, leaving 5 bases not matched to a gene. CDR1 is SGDLS, CDR2 YYNGEE, per germline. The CDR3 totals 15 residues. The CDR3 sequence is CASSAQQGRTDTQYF. CDR3 sequence (DNA): TGTGCCAGCAGCGCCCAACAGGGGCGCACAGATACGCAGTATTTT.

The rearrangement links TRBV6-5 to TRBJ1-1; D not certain. The length of the CDR3 is 14 residues. V lost 7 bases, J lost 2 bases, and 14 bases lay in between. Germline V gives CDR1 MNHEY, CDR2 SVGAGI. In DNA, the CDR3 is TGTGCCAGCACCCGACTCGACGGAAACACTGAAGCTTTCTTT. Translating it yields CASTRLDGNTEAFF.

CDR3 region: CASSSDPSSGNTIYF. The CDR3 coding sequence is TGTGCCAGCAGCTCGGACCCCTCCTCTGGAAACACCATATATTTT. The chain combines TRBV5-6 with TRBJ1-3, with no clear D. The ends were cut back, 3 bases at V and 0 bases at J, with 10 bases in the middle. Germline assignment: CDR1 SGHDT and CDR2 YYEEEE. The CDR3 runs to 15 residues.

This CDR3 is CASSLTGADTQYF. The CDR3 region has the DNA TGTGCCAGCTCACTTACAGGGGCAGATACGCAGTATTTT. The genes are TRBV18 and TRBJ2-3; 7 bases match TRBD1. CDR3 size: 13 residues. Losses at the gene ends were 4 bases for V and 4 bases for J; bases not matched to a gene: 2. Germline V lookup: CDR1 KGHSH, CDR2 LQKENI.

This sequence joins TRBV7-2 and TRBJ1-5; no firm D call. The CDR3 consists of 15 residues. The germline CDR1 and CDR2 sequences are SGHTA and FQGNSA. Deletions cut 1 base from V and 4 bases from J, with 11 bases between. CDR3 bases: TGTGCCAGCAGCTTAGAGTGGGGAGATAATCAGCCCCAGCATTTT. It yields the protein CASSLEWGDNQPQHF.

This clone showed up just a few times. The chain employs TRBV6-6 and TRBJ1-2, with D perhaps matching TRBD1 (6 bases). V lost 8 bases, J lost 1 base, and 20 bases lay in between. CDR1 is MNHNY, CDR2 SVGAGI, per germline (reference sequence). The length of the CDR3 is 16 residues. The CDR3 nucleotides are TGTGCCAGCTCGGTCCGGGACACCATTCATAACTATGGCTACACCTTC. It translates to CASSVRDTIHNYGYTF.

A few counts support this clone. V gene TRBV6-5 combines with J gene TRBJ1-2, with D unresolved. CDR3 size: 9 residues. Germline values: CDR1 MNHEY, CDR2 SVGAGI. V lost 5 bases and J lost 13, with 8 bases in between. The CDR3 is CASSPPTTF. In nucleotides, the CDR3 is TGTGCCAGCAGTCCCCCGACCACCTTC.

The CDR3 region has the DNA TGTGCCAGCAGTTTAGGAGGAACAACTGGGGAGCAGTACTTC. It yields the protein CASSLGGTTGEQYF. The chain recombines TRBV28 with TRBJ2-7, with a weak D call TRBD2 (5 bases). V gave up 2 bases and J gave up 7 bases, with 15 bases separating them. This CDR3 contains 14 residues. Germline assignment: CDR1 MDHEN and CDR2 SYDVKM.

V usage is TRBV7-9 and J usage is TRBJ1-2; 8 bases agree with TRBD1. The germline CDR1 and CDR2 sequences are SEHNR and FQNEAQ (reference sequence). The CDR3 is 15 residues long. After removal of 4 bases from V and 4 bases from J, the junction contained 8 bases not matched to a gene. The CDR3 protein is CASSSRRGLAYGYTF. The CDR3, as DNA: TGTGCCAGCAGCTCTCGCAGGGGGCTTGCCTATGGCTACACCTTC.

This clone was observed once. The rearrangement uses TRBV6-6 and TRBJ2-1; 14 bases line up with TRBD2. Germline CDR1 reads MNHNY; CDR2 reads SVGAGI (reference sequence). The junction had 3 bases not matched to a gene; V was cut back by 5 bases and J by 6 bases. CDR3 length: 15 residues. CDR3 region: CASSRTSGGFNEQFF. In DNA form, the CDR3 reads TGTGCCAGCAGTCGGACTAGCGGGGGGTTCAATGAGCAGTTCTTC.

This clone was recorded once. The CDR3 nucleotides read TGTGCCAGCAGCGTAAGATCGCAGGGCGTAACCGGGGAGCTGTTTTTT. This encodes CASSVRSQGVTGELFF. The V call is TRBV9, the J call TRBJ2-2; possible D gene TRBD1, 5 bases. CDR1 SGDLS and CDR2 YYNGEE come from the germline V gene. The CDR3 is 16 amino acids. V lost 1 base and J lost 5, with 15 bases in between.

The rearrangement links TRBV18 to TRBJ1-5; D is possibly TRBD1 (5 bases). V gave up 3 bases and J gave up 4 bases, with 7 bases separating them. The CDR3 consists of 13 residues. From germline, CDR1 is KGHSH and CDR2 LQKENI. In nucleotides, the CDR3 is TGTGCCAGCTCACCCGACAGTAATCAGCCCCAGCATTTT. Encoded protein: CASSPDSNQPQHF.

The chain has TRBV6-1 and TRBJ2-5, with D possibly being TRBD1 or TRBD2 (6 bases each). Germline CDR1 and CDR2: MNHNS and SASEGT. V lost 3 bases, J lost 2 bases, and 10 bases lay in between. The CDR3 sequence is 14 residues long. The CDR3 coding sequence is TGTGCCAGCAGTGATGGAGGGGGTCAAGAGACCCAGTACTTC. Protein sequence: CASSDGGGQETQYF.